This T cell receptor beta chain was identified during a study of blood T cell repertoires in COVID-19. Overall study context: Donors in the United States, Italy and Spain gave samples during acute or convalescent COVID-19. Sample material is recorded as cDNA or gDNA derived from T cells, B-cell-depleted T cells, or PBMCs.

The Seattle patients, enrolled during active infection, were followed longitudinally. As processed by the authors: Researchers report that nucleated cell counts were estimated from reference gene primer amplification. The protocol was immunoSEQ multiplex PCR, while the TCRdb copy is restricted to in-frame clones and leaves out a portion. V and J calls and clone size are copied from that table; D and trimming were computed from the DNA. Of 300,000 to 400,000 clones listed, roughly 90% are singletons. This CDR3 is 15 amino acids long. Per germline, CDR1 SGHTA and CDR2 FQGNSA. The V gene lost 0 bases and the J gene lost 1 base, with 8 bases spanning the gap.

The gene calls are TRBV7-2 and TRBJ2-3, with D maybe TRBD2 (5 bases). This TCR was sampled from a woman aged 25 to 39 with COVID-19, enrolled during active disease. The sample taken for sequencing was peripheral blood. CDR3 amino acids: CASSLAGVGTDTQYF. In DNA form, the CDR3 reads TGTGCCAGCAGCTTAGCGGGAGTCGGCACAGATACGCAGTATTTT.